Each of the 21 T cell receptor beta chains below was sequenced from the same sample in a study of blood T cell repertoires in COVID-19. TCRdb's copy holds only in-frame clones and misses some; the assay was immunoSEQ multiplex PCR. The sample has 60,000 to 80,000 clones, roughly 92% seen once; the top ten hold 5.5% to 6.5%. The specimen sequenced was peripheral blood. Every receptor here comes from a human donor in a cohort sampled during active COVID-19.

The chain employs TRBV28 and TRBJ1-1; D is perhaps TRBD1 (6 bases). The germline gives CDR1 MDHEN, CDR2 SYDVKM. The CDR3 length is 14 residues. The CDR3 sequence: CGVVTGTLTTEAFF. Here the CDR3 DNA reads TGTGGAGTGGTAACCGGGACACTCACCACCGAAGCTTTCTTT.

The J gene is TRBJ2-7, the V gene TRBV18; 8 nucleotides line up with TRBD1. The germline V gene has CDR1 KGHSH and CDR2 LQKENI. The CDR3 is 14 residues long. The J segment lost 6 bases and the V segment lost 6 bases, leaving 10 bases of the junction unmatched. The CDR3 reads CASSPTGAPGEQYF. CDR3 nucleotide sequence: TGTGCCAGCTCCCCGACAGGGGCCCCCGGCGAGCAGTACTTC.

This sequence joins TRBV5-1 and TRBJ1-1; a weak D match, TRBD1 (5 bases). Germline V CDR1 and CDR2: SGHRS, YFSETQ. This CDR3 comprises 13 residues. Trimming removed 0 bases from V and 7 bases from J, with 10 bases in between. The DNA for the CDR3 is TGCGCCAGCAGCTTGGCTGGGAGGGGTGAAGCTTTCTTT. Amino acids: CASSLAGRGEAFF.

V usage is TRBV2 and J usage is TRBJ2-5, with a tentative D call TRBD1 (5 bases). The germline V gene has CDR1 SNHLY and CDR2 FYNNEI. V lost 3 bases and J lost 6, with 11 bases in between. There are 13 residues in the CDR3. CDR3 in amino acids: CASSDSRGKTQYF. The CDR3 nucleotides read TGTGCCAGCAGTGATAGTAGGGGAAAGACCCAGTACTTC. Based on the CDR3 plus reference TRBV2 and TRBJ2-5, the full variable domain is EPEVTQTPSHQVTQMGQEVILRCVPISNHLYFYWYRQILGQKVEFLVSFYNNEISEKSEIFDDQFSVERPDGSNFTLKIRSTKLEDSAMYFCASSDSRGKTQYFGPGTRLLVL.

The CDR3 nucleotides read TGTGCCAGCTCTCATGTATCCGGGACAGGAGGAAACACCATATATTTT. It translates to CASSHVSGTGGNTIYF. The chain carries TRBV18 and TRBJ1-3; 8 nucleotides agree with TRBD1. The CDR3 has 16 amino acids. Germline CDR1 reads KGHSH; CDR2 reads LQKENI. Trimming removed 6 bases from V and 4 bases from J; junction bases left unmatched: 11.

The chain uses TRBV7-8 and TRBJ2-3; D unclear. From germline, CDR1 is SGHVS and CDR2 FQNEAQ. There are 14 residues in the CDR3. Trimming left V 5 bases short and J 2 bases short, with 11 bases between. CDR3 DNA: TGTGCCAGCAGCCCCCGGTGGGCCACAGATACGCAGTATTTT. Residues: CASSPRWATDTQYF.

This clone was detected only once. The chain joins TRBV5-1 to TRBJ2-3; 8 bases agree with TRBD1. The CDR3 contains 16 residues. The V gene's germline CDR1 is SGHRS and CDR2 YFSETQ. V gave up 1 base and J gave up 6 bases; unmatched junction bases: 10. The CDR3 bases are TGCGCCAGCAGCTTGTCAGGACAGGGTTGGGGGGATACGCAGTATTTT. Its protein product is CASSLSGQGWGDTQYF. The full variable domain, completed using reference TRBV5-1 and TRBJ2-3, is KAGVTQTPRYLIKTRGQQVTLSCSPISGHRSVSWYQQTPGQGLQFLFEYFSETQRNKGNFPGRFSGRQFSNSRSEMNVSTLELGDSALYLCASSLSGQGWGDTQYFGPGTRLTVL.

The chain links TRBV7-2 to TRBJ2-3, with TRBD2 matching over 8 bases. Unmatched junction bases numbered 7, after V lost 6 bases and J lost 5 bases. The CDR3 totals 14 residues. Germline V gene data show CDR1 as SGHTA and CDR2 as FQGNSA. The CDR3 bases are TGTGCCAGCAGGCCGAATCGGGGGGGAGATACGCAGTATTTT. It translates to CASRPNRGGDTQYF.

This clone was recorded only once. The V call is TRBV6-1, the J call TRBJ2-3, with 13 bases that match TRBD2. This CDR3 is 17 amino acids long. V was clipped by 3 bases and J by 2 bases; unmatched bases: 5. Germline-derived CDR1 and CDR2 are MNHNS and SASEGT. CDR3 protein: CASSDGLAGDYTDTQYF. The DNA of the CDR3 is TGTGCCAGCAGTGATGGACTAGCGGGGGATTACACAGATACGCAGTATTTT.

The chain joins TRBV18 to TRBJ2-2, with a possible D match to TRBD2 (5 bases). This CDR3 contains 13 residues. V was cut by 2 bases and J by 9 bases, with 10 bases left in between. CDR1 is KGHSH and CDR2 is LQKENI in the germline V gene. The CDR3 spells CASSPGGGRELFF. The CDR3 DNA reads TGTGCCAGCTCACCAGGAGGTGGTCGGGAGCTGTTTTTT.

This chain joins TRBV2 and TRBJ1-5; 8 nucleotides line up with TRBD1. The junction had 8 bases not matched to a gene; V was cut back by 6 bases and J by 7 bases. The CDR3 is 14 residues long. Germline V CDR1 and CDR2: SNHLY, FYNNEI. CDR3 nucleotide sequence: TGTGCCAGCAGAGGGACAGGCGATAAACAGCCCCAGCATTTT. Translating gives CASRGTGDKQPQHF.

This chain links TRBV7-2 with TRBJ2-6; D is unclear. Trimming stripped 8 bases from V and 0 bases from J, with 17 bases between. CDR1 is SGHTA, CDR2 FQGNSA, per germline. The CDR3 is 17 amino acids. CDR3 loop: CASSHSRRRSGANVLTF. The CDR3 nucleotides are TGTGCCAGCTCTCACAGTCGCAGGCGCTCTGGGGCCAACGTCCTGACTTTC.

The chain combines TRBV5-5 with TRBJ2-7; 9 nucleotides align to TRBD2. The CDR3 spans 17 residues. Germline CDR1 reads SGHKS; CDR2 reads YYEKEE (reference sequence). V lost 0 bases to trimming and J lost 2 bases; unmatched junction nucleotides: 9. CDR3 sequence reads: CASSLGRREGWPYEQYF. The CDR3 DNA is TGTGCCAGCAGCTTGGGTCGGCGGGAGGGTTGGCCCTACGAGCAGTACTTC.

V usage is TRBV24-1 and J usage is TRBJ2-7; TRBD2 aligns across 10 bases. Germline V gene data show CDR1 as KGHDR and CDR2 as SFDVKD. V was clipped by 12 bases and J by 2 bases; unmatched bases: 21. The CDR3 consists of 18 residues. DNA for the CDR3: TGTGCCCTGTTGTCGCGGGCTAGCGGGAGAGAGGTAGCCTACGAGCAGTACTTC. Translation gives CALLSRASGREVAYEQYF.

The gene calls are TRBV7-2 and TRBJ2-7, with D perhaps matching TRBD1 (6 bases). Trimming removed 1 base from V and 3 bases from J, with 13 bases in between. This CDR3 spans 15 amino acids. The germline V gene has CDR1 SGHTA and CDR2 FQGNSA. CDR3 bases: TGTGCCAGCAGCTTAGAGAGGGGGTCATACTACGAGCAGTACTTC. Translating it yields CASSLERGSYYEQYF.

The chain couples TRBV7-8 to TRBJ1-1, with D possibly TRBD1 on 5 matching bases. Germline values: CDR1 SGHVS, CDR2 FQNEAQ. This CDR3 has 13 amino acids. Between the trimmed V and J ends, which lost 7 bases and 7 bases, there was a span of 16 bases. CDR3 in amino acids: CASTQGRGDEAFF. In DNA form, the CDR3 reads TGTGCCAGCACCCAAGGGCGGGGGGATGAAGCTTTCTTT. Full variable domain (missing parts from reference TRBV7-8 and TRBJ1-1): GAGVSQSPRYKVAKRGQDVALRCDPISGHVSLFWYQQALGQGPEFLTYFQNEAQLDKSGLPSDRFFAERPEGSVSTLKIQRTQQEDSAVYLCASTQGRGDEAFFGQGTRLTVV.

This chain uses TRBV2 with TRBJ2-1; 7 nucleotides align to TRBD1. V gave up 7 bases and J gave up 8 bases; unmatched junction bases: 17. Germline loops: CDR1 SNHLY, CDR2 FYNNEI. This CDR3 has 16 residues. CDR3 protein: CASNKGTAPTRDEQFF. CDR3 bases: TGTGCCAGCAATAAGGGGACAGCCCCCACACGCGATGAGCAGTTCTTC.

Only one count was recorded for this clone. The rearrangement uses TRBV12-3 or TRBV12-4 and TRBJ2-7; TRBD1 aligns across 7 bases. V was pared by 4 bases and J by 6 bases, with 6 bases of the junction left unmatched. This CDR3 comprises 13 residues. DNA for the CDR3: TGTGCCAGCAGTTGGACAGGCGAGGCCGAGCAGTACTTC. Translating it yields CASSWTGEAEQYF.

V usage is TRBV20-1 and J usage is TRBJ1-1; D is uncertain. Germline CDR1 DFQATT, CDR2 SNEGSKA (reference sequence). CDR3 length equals 13 residues. V lost 3 bases and J lost 4, with 12 bases in between. CDR3 protein: CSASVAPGTEAFF. CDR3 bases: TGCAGTGCTAGTGTGGCCCCTGGCACTGAAGCTTTCTTT.

This rearrangement joins TRBV19 to TRBJ1-5; tentatively, D is TRBD1 (5 bases). The CDR3 totals 15 residues. V lost 3 bases, J lost 2 bases, and 11 bases lay in between. Per germline, CDR1 LNHDA and CDR2 SQIVND (reference sequence). CDR3 sequence (DNA): TGTGCCAGTAGTATGGGGCAGTTTCGCAATCAGCCCCAGCATTTT. Translation: CASSMGQFRNQPQHF.

The chain joins TRBV28 to TRBJ2-7, with a tentative D call TRBD1 (5 bases). The germline gives CDR1 MDHEN, CDR2 SYDVKM. This CDR3 region has 13 residues. Trimming pared 11 bases from V and 5 bases from J, leaving 19 bases between. The CDR3 region has the DNA TGTGCCGCCACGTCCAGGGCAGGCGACGAGCAGTACTTC. This encodes CAATSRAGDEQYF. The full variable domain, its missing parts supplied by reference TRBV28 and TRBJ2-7, is DVKVTQSSRYLVKRTGEKVFLECVQDMDHENMFWYRQDPGLGLRLIYFSYDVKMKEKGDIPEGYSVSREKKERFSLILESASTNQTSMYLCAATSRAGDEQYFGPGTRLTVT.